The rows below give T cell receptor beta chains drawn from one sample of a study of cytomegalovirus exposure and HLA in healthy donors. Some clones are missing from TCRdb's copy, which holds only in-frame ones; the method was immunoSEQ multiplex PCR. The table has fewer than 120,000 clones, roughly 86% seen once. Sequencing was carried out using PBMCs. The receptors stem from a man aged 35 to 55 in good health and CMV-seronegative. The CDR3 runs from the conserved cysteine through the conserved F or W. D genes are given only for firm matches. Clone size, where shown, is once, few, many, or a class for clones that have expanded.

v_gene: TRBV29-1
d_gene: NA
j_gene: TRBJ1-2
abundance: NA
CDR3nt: TGCAGCGTTTGGGCAGGGATGGGGGGCTACACCTTC
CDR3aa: CSVWAGMGGYTF

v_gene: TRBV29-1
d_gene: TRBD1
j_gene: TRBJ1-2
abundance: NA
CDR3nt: TGCAGCACCCTAGGACAGGGTGGCTATGGCTACACCTTC
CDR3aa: CSTLGQGGYGYTF

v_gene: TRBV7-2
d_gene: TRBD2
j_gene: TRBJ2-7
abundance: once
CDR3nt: TGTGCCAGCAGCTTAGGGTGGGGGGGATCCGAGCAGTACTTC
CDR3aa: CASSLGWGGSEQYF

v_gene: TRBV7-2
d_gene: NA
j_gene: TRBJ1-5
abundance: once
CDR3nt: TGTGCCAGCAGCTCGGAGTTCGGCAATCAGCCCCAGCATTTT
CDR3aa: CASSSEFGNQPQHF

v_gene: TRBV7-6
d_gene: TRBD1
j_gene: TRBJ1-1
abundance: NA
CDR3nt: TGTGCCAGCAGCTTGACGACAGGGGACACTGAAGCTTTCTTT
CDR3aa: CASSLTTGDTEAFF

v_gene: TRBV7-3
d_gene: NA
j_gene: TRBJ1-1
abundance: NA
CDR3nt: TGTGCCAGCAGCCCCCAGGGATTCGCTGAAGCTTTCTTT
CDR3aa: CASSPQGFAEAFF

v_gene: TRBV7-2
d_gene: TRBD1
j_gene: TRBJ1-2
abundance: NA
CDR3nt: TGTGCCAGCAGCTTAGGACAGGGAAGCCATGGCTACACCTTC
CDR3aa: CASSLGQGSHGYTF

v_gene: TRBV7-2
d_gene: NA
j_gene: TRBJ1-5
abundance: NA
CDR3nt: TGTGCCAGCACCAGGGGCAATCAGCCCCAGCATTTT
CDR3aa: CASTRGNQPQHF

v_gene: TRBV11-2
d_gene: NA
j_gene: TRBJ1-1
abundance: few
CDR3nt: TGTGCCAGCAGCTTAAGGTTCGGGGTGGTGAACACTGAAGCTTTCTTT
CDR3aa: CASSLRFGVVNTEAFF

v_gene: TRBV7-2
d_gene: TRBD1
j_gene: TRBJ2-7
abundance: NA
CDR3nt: TGTGCCAGCAGCCCAGGACAGGGGGCGTACGAGCAGTACTTC
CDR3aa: CASSPGQGAYEQYF

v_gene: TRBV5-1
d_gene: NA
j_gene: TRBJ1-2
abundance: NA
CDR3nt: TGCGCCAGCAGCTTGGCCGTAGGACTCCGAGGGGACTACGCCTTC
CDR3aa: CASSLAVGLRGDYAF

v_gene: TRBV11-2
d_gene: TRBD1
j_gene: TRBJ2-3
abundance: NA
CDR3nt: TGTGCCAGCAGCCCTGATCCTTCCGGGACAGGGCAGTATTTT
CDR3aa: CASSPDPSGTGQYF

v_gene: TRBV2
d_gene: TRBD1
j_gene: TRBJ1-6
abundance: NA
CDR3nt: TGTGCCAGCAGTAAAGGACAGGGTGGATCACCCCTCTACTTT
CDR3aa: CASSKGQGGSPLYF

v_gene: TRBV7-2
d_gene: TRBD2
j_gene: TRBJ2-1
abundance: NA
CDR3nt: TGTGCCAGCAGCCGGACTAGCGGGGGGTATGAGCAGTTCTTC
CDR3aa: CASSRTSGGYEQFF

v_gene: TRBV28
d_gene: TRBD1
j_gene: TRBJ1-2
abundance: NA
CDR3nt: TGTGCCAGCAGTTTAGGTCCCGGACAGGGCGGCTACACCTTC
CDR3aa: CASSLGPGQGGYTF

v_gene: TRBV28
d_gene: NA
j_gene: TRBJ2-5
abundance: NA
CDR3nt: TGTGCCAGCAGTCCCGGACAGAACGCCCAAGAGACCCAGTACTTC
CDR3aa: CASSPGQNAQETQYF

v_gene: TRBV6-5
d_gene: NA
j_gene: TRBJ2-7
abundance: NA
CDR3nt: TGTGCCAGCCGGAGGGGGGAGGGGGAACTATACGAGCAGTACTTC
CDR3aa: CASRRGEGELYEQYF

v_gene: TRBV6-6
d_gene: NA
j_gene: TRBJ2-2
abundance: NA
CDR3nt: TGTGCCAGCAACGAGGGGGGGACCGGGGAGCTGTTTTTT
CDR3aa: CASNEGGTGELFF

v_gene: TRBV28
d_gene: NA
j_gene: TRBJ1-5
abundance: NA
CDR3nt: TGTGCCAGCAGTCTACTAAATCAGCCCCAGCATTTT
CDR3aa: CASSLLNQPQHF

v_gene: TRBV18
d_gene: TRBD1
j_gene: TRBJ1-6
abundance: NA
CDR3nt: TGTGCCAGCTCACCCCCTCCGGGACAGGGTGATTCACCCCTCCACTTT
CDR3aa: CASSPPPGQGDSPLHF

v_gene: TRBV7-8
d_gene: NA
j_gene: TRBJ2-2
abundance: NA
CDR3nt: TGTGCCAGCAGCCCTTCCTCAAGGGGGAACACCGGGGAGCTGTTTTTT
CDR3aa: CASSPSSRGNTGELFF

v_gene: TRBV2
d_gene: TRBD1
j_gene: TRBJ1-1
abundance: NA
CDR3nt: TGTGCCAGCAGAGGACAGGGGGCGCGGGCTTTCTTT
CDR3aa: CASRGQGARAFF

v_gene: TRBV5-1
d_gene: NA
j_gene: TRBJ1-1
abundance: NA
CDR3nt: TGCGCCAGCAGCTTGGGGACAGCGAACACTGAAGCTTTCTTT
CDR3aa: CASSLGTANTEAFF

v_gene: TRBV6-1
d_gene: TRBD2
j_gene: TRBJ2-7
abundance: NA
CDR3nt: TGTGCCACCTTAGCGGGTTCCCCCGGCAGGGAGCAGTACTTC
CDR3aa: CATLAGSPGREQYF

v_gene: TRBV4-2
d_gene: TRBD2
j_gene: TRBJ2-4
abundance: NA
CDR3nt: TGTGCCAGCAGCCAAGCTCCGGGACTAGCGGGGGGGCGGGAAAACATTCAGTACTTC
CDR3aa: CASSQAPGLAGGRENIQYF

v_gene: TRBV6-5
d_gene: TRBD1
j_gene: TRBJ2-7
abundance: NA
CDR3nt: TGTGCCAGCAGTTACCGGGACAGTGGATCCTACGAGCAGTACTTC
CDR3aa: CASSYRDSGSYEQYF

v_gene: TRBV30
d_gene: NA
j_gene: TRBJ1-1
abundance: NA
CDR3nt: TGTGCCTGGTCGGGGGACACTGAAGCTTTCTTT
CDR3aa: CAWSGDTEAFF

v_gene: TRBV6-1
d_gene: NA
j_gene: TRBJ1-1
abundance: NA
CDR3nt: TGTGCCAGCAGTGAGACGGCGGGAAACACTGAAGCTTTCTTT
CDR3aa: CASSETAGNTEAFF